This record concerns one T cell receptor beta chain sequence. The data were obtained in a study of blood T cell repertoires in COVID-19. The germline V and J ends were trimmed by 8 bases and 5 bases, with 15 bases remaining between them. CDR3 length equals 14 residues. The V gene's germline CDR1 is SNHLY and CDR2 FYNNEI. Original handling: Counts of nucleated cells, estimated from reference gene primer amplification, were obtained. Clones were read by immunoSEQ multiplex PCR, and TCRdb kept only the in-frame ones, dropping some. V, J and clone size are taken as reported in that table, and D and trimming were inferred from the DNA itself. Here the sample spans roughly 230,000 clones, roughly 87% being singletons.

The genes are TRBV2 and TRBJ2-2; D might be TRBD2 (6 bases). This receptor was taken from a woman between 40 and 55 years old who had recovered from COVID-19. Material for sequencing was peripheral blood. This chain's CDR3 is CASARTGETGELFF. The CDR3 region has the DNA TGTGCCAGCGCTAGAACGGGAGAGACCGGGGAGCTGTTTTTT.